This TCR beta chain originates from a study of T cells in Graves' hyperthyroidism and ophthalmopathy. Deletions cut 8 bases from V and 7 bases from J, with 8 bases between. Germline loops: CDR1 MDHEN, CDR2 SYDVKM. The CDR3 has 10 amino acids. Stable disease denoted Graves' hyperthyroidism without ophthalmopathy progression within 18 months. With a duration under 2 months, the hyperthyroidism was newly diagnosed in patients aged 18 to 65. RNA transcripts gave rise to amplified TCR beta CDR3 regions. In the first-round RT-PCR of the TCR CDR3, the HTBI primer set was used. TCRdb ran MiXCR on the multiplex PCR reads and lists one entry per CDR3 protein. Found here are some 460,000 distinct CDR3 sequences, 15% to 19% of them singletons; the top ten hold 14%.

Sequenced: blood. This TCR was recovered from a woman aged 18-29 years with Graves' hyperthyroidism. The chain employs TRBV28 and TRBJ1-2; D is ambiguous. In DNA, the CDR3 is TGTGCCAGCCTCAGCGGTGGCTACACCTTC. Amino acids: CASLSGGYTF.